Detailed here is one T cell receptor beta chain. The entry originates in a study of OX40 agonist ivuxolimab in advanced cancers. The CDR3 covers 13 residues. The germline V gene encodes CDR1 MDHEN and CDR2 SYDVKM. V shed 6 bases and J shed 4 bases, with 12 bases lying between them. TCRdb keeps only in-frame clones here, not all; method: immunoSEQ multiplex PCR. The table has fewer than 140,000 clones, approximately 90% seen once. This material consisted of CD4+ or CD8+ T cells sorted from blood, taken in a trial of the OX40 agonist ivuxolimab. The chain joins TRBV28 to TRBJ1-2; D unclear. This TCR came from an adult with an advanced solid tumor such as melanoma, head and neck, liver or kidney cancer. CDR3 in amino acids: CASRKRRGYGYTF. In DNA, the CDR3 is TGTGCCAGCAGGAAAAGACGCGGCTATGGCTACACCTTC.